The present T cell receptor beta chain was sequenced within a study of CD8+ T cells in alopecia areata (dated by TCRdb to 2017 to 2018). About the investigation overall: Treated patients were enrolled in an open-label pilot trial of oral tofacitinib at 5 to 10 mg twice daily for moderate-to-severe alopecia areata. Tofacitinib was given for 6 to 18 months, followed by 6 months of follow-up off drug to assess delayed response and recurrence. The study used high-throughput TCRbeta sequencing to examine T cell clonal expansion in alopecia areata, in both the C3H/HeJ mouse model and human patients. On the human side, TCRbeta sequencing was run on scalp tissue and on sorted CD4+ and CD8+ peripheral blood T cells from healthy controls and from alopecia areata patients with either patchy or totalis/universalis disease. Biopsies were taken from tofacitinib-treated patients at baseline and at 4 and 24 weeks of treatment, and a later scalp biopsy was taken in several of the tofacitinib-treated patients. Scalp clonality was compared among normal scalp (n=4), patchy alopecia areata scalp (n=8), and alopecia totalis/universalis scalp (n=8). RNA was extracted with the PAXgene miRNA kit for fixed scalp, the miRNeasy kit for PBMCs, and the RNeasy kit for mouse skin. TCRbeta CDR3 regions were amplified by immunoSEQ multiplex PCR with 35 Vbeta forward and 13 Jbeta reverse primers.

From cysteine to phenylalanine, the CDR3 is 15 amino acids long. Of the read, only the CDR3 DNA is kept; its 45 bases are in frame from base 1. The germline V gene (reference sequence) sets CDR1 to SEHNR and CDR2 to FQNEAQ. V loses 3 bases of germline sequence and J loses 1 base, and the interval between the two ends is 12 bases. Interpreted using the paper, the time point label stands for: baseline before oral tofacitinib. Peripheral blood and lesional scalp punch biopsies were obtained from patients with alopecia areata. PBMCs were separated by density centrifugation and stained for CD3, CD4 and CD8, after which CD4+ and CD8+ T cells were sorted on a FACSAria. Libraries were prepared through the immunoSEQ multiplex PCR assay. For TCR sequencing, RNA was extracted from every sample and reverse transcribed into cDNA to serve as template. First-strand cDNA was synthesized with SuperScript III using a 2:1 mix of oligo-dT and random hexamers. Amplification bias was assessed with a synthetic immune receptor repertoire, and residual bias was removed computationally. On the authors' methods: Raw reads were preprocessed to remove errors, and CDR3 was defined according to IMGT conventions as the region from the conserved cysteine to phenylalanine. Clonality was computed as 1 minus the Shannon entropy, with the entropy normalized by log2 of the number of productive unique TCRs. Whether each scalp clone was CD4 or CD8 was inferred by checking scalp TCRbeta sequences against the CD4 and CD8 repertoires from sorted blood. Imported from immuneACCESS, the table was reduced by TCRdb to in-frame sequences with V and J called. These copies leave out some clones; in studies compared against another copy, an unresolved V gene accounts for under half, and the cause of the remainder is not known. V and J calls and clone size are copied from that table; D and trimming were computed from the DNA. Present in this sample are over 100,000 clones, more than 40% of which were seen just once. Clones ranked in the top ten supply roughly a sixth of the sample.

For this clone: Its antigen is unknown. No much larger clonotype is one base removed from it; base qualities were not supplied.

Study-wide conclusions, independent of this receptor: Shared TCR sequences between patients were less evident than in mice, which may be partly attributable to HLA diversity in the patient population. Compared with normal scalp, lesional scalp had higher clonality and more expanded CD8+ clones, particularly in alopecia totalis/universalis, a pattern that suggests antigenic drive. Unlike mouse skin, which is dominated by gammadelta T cells, normal human skin has resident alphabeta T cells that are also sequenced, and this complicates analysis of the scalp TCR repertoire.

Sequencing was performed on CD8+ T cells sorted from blood, taken at week 0. The rearrangement combines TRBV7-9 with TRBJ2-5, with no D gene named confidently. This TCR came from a human donor with alopecia areata. The DNA sequence follows: TGTGCCAGCAGCTTTGGTCCAGCATTCCAAGAGACCCAGTACTTC. Translated, this gives CASSFGPAFQETQYF.